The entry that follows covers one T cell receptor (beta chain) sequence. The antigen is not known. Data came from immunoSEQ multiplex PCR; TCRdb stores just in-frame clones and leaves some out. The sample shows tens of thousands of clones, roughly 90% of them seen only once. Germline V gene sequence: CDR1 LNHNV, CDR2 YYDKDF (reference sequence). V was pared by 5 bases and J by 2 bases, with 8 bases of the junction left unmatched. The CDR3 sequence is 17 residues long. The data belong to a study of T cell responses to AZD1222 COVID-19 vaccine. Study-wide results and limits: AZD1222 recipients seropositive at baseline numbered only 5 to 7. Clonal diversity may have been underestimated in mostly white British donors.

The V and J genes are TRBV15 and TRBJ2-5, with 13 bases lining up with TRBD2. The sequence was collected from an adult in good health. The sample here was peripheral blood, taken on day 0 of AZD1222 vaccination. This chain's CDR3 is CATSLTSGGAGQETQYF. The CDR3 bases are TGTGCCACCAGCCTTACTAGCGGGGGGGCCGGACAAGAGACCCAGTACTTC.